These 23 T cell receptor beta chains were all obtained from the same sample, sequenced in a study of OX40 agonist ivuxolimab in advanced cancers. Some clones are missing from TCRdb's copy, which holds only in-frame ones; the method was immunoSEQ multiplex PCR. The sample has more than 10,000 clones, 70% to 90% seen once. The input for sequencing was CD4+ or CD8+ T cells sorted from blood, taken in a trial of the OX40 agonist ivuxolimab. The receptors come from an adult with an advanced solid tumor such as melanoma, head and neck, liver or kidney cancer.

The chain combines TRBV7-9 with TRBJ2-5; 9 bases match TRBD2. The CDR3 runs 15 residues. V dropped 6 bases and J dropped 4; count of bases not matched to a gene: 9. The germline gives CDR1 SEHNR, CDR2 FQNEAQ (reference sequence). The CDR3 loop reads CASRGRGLAPETQYF. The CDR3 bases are TGTGCCAGCAGGGGACGGGGACTAGCCCCAGAGACCCAGTACTTC.

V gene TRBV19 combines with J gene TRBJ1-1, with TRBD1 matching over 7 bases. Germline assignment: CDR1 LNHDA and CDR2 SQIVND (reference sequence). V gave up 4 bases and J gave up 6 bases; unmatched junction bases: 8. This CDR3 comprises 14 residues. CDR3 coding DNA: TGTGCCAGTAGTACGTTCAGGGGGACTCCTGAAGCTTTCTTT. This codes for CASSTFRGTPEAFF.

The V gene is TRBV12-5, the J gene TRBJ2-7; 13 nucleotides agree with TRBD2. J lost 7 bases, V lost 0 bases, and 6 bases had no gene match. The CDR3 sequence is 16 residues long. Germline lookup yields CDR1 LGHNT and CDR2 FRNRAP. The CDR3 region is CASGLVPTSGRVEQYF. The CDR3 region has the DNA TGTGCTAGTGGTTTGGTACCCACTAGCGGGAGGGTTGAGCAGTACTTC.

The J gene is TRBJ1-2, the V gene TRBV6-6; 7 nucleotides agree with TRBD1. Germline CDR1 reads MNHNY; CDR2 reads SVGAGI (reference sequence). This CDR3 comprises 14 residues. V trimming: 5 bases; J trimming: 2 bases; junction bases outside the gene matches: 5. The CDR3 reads CASSLDRANYGYTF. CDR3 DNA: TGTGCCAGCAGTCTCGACAGGGCGAACTATGGCTACACCTTC.

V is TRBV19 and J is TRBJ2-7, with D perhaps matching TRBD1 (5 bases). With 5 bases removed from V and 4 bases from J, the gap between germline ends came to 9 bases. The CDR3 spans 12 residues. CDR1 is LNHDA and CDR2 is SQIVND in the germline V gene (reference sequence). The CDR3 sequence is CASSEGDYEQYF. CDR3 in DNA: TGTGCCAGTAGTGAAGGGGATTACGAGCAGTACTTC.

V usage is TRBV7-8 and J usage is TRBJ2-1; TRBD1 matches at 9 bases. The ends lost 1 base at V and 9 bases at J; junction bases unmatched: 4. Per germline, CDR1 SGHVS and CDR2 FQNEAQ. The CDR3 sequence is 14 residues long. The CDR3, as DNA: TGTGCCAGCAGCTTAGGGACAGGGGAGTTTGAGCAGTTCTTC. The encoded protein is CASSLGTGEFEQFF.

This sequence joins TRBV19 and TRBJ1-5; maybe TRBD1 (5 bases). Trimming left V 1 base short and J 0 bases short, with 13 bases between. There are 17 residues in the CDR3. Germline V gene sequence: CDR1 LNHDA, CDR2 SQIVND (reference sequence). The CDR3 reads CASSIVPRQYSNQPQHF. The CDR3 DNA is TGTGCCAGTAGTATAGTCCCACGACAGTATAGCAATCAGCCCCAGCATTTT.

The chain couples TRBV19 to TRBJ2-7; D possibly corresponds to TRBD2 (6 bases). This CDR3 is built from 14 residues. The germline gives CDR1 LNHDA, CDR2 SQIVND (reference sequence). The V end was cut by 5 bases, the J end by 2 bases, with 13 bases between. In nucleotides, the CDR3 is TGTGCCAGTAGTCGGGGGACGGAGACCTACGAGCAGTACTTC. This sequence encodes CASSRGTETYEQYF.

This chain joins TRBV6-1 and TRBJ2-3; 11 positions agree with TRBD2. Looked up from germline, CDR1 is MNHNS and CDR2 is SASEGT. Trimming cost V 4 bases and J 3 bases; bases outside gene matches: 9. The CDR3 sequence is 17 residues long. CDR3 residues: CASSGTPSSGGTDTQYF. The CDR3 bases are TGTGCCAGCAGTGGAACCCCCTCTAGCGGGGGGACAGATACGCAGTATTTT.

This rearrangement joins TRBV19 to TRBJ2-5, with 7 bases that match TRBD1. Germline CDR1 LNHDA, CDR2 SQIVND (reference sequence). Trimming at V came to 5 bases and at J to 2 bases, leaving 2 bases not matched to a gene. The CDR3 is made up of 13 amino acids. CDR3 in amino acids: CASSPGQQETQYF. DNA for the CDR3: TGTGCCAGTAGTCCGGGACAGCAAGAGACCCAGTACTTC.

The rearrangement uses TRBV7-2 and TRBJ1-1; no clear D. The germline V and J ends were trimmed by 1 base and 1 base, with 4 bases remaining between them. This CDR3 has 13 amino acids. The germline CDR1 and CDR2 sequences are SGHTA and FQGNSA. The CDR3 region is CASSLDTNTEAFF. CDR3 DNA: TGTGCCAGCAGCTTAGATACGAACACTGAAGCTTTCTTT.

In DNA form, the CDR3 reads TGTGCCAGCAGTCCCTTGACCGAGACGAGGCGGAATCAGCCCCAGCATTTT. Protein sequence: CASSPLTETRRNQPQHF. This chain joins TRBV27 and TRBJ1-5, with D unresolved. V shed 5 bases and J shed 4 bases, with 21 bases lying between them. Germline CDR1 reads MNHEY; CDR2 reads SMNVEV (reference sequence). The CDR3 loop spans 17 amino acids.

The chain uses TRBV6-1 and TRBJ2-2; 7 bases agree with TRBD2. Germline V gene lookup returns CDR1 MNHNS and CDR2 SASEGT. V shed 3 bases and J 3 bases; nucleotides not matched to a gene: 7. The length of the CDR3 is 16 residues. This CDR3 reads CASSEIAGADTGELFF. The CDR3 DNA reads TGTGCCAGCAGTGAGATTGCGGGAGCGGACACCGGGGAGCTGTTTTTT.

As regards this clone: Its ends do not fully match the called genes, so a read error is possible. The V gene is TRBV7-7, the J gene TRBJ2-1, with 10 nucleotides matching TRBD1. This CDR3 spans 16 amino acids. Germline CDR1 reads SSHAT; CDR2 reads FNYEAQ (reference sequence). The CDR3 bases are TGTGCTAGCAGCTTGTACGACAGGGGGCTAAACGGTGAGCAGTTCTTC. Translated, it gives CASSLYDRGLNGEQFF.

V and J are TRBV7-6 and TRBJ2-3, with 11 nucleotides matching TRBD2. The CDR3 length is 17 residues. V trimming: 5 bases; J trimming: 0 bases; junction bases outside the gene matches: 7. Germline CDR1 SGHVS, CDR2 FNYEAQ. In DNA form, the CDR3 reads TGTGCCAGCAGCACCGGACTAGCGGGCACTAGCACAGATACGCAGTATTTT. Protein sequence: CASSTGLAGTSTDTQYF.

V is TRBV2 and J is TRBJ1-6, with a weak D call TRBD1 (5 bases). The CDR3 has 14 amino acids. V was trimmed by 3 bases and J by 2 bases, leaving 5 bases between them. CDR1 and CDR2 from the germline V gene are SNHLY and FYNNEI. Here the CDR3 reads CASSEGPYNSPLHF. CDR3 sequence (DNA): TGTGCCAGCAGTGAGGGACCCTATAATTCACCCCTCCACTTT. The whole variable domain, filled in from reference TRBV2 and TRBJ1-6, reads EPEVTQTPSHQVTQMGQEVILRCVPISNHLYFYWYRQILGQKVEFLVSFYNNEISEKSEIFDDQFSVERPDGSNFTLKIRSTKLEDSAMYFCASSEGPYNSPLHFGNGTRLTVT.

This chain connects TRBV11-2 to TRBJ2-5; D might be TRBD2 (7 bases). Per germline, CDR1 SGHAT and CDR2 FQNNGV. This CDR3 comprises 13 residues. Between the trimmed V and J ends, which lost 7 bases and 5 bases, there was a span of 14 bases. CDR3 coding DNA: TGTGCCAGCAACCCCGGGGGGCTGGAGACCCAGTACTTC. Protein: CASNPGGLETQYF.

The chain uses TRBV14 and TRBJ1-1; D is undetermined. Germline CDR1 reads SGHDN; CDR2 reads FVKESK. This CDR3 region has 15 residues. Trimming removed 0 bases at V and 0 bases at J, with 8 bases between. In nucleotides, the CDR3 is TGTGCCAGCAGCCAAGAGAGGAGCCTGAACACTGAAGCTTTCTTT. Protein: CASSQERSLNTEAFF.

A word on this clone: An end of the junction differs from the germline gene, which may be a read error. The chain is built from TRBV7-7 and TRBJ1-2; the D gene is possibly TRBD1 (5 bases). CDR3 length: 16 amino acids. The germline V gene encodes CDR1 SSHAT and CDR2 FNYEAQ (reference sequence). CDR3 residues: CASSPIDSPIAYGYTF. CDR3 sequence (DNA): TGTGCTAGCAGCCCCATCGACAGCCCAATAGCCTATGGCTACACCTTC.

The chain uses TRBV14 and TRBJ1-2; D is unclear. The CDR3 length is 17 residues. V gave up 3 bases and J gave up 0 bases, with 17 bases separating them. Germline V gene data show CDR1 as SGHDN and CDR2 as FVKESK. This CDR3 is CASSHDGLGFSNYGYTF. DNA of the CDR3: TGTGCCAGCAGCCACGACGGGTTGGGGTTTTCTAACTATGGCTACACCTTC.

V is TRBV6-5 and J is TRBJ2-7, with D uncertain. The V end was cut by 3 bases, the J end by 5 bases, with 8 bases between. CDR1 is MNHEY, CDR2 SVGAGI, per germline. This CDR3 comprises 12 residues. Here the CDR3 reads CASSYHSDEQYF. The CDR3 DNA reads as TGTGCCAGCAGTTATCATAGTGACGAGCAGTACTTC.

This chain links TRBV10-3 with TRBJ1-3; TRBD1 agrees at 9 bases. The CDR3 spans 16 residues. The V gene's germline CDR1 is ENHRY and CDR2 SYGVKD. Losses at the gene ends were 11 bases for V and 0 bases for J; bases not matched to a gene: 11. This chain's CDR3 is CASVEDRGYSGNTIYF. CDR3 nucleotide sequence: TGTGCCTCCGTTGAGGACAGGGGCTACTCTGGAAACACCATATATTTT.

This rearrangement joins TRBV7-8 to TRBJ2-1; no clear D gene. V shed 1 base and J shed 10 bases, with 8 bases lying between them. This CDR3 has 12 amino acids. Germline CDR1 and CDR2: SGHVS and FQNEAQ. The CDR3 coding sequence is TGTGCCAGCAGCTTAGTAGAGTTGGAGCAGTTCTTC. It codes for CASSLVELEQFF. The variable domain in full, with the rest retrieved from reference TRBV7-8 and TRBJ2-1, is GAGVSQSPRYKVAKRGQDVALRCDPISGHVSLFWYQQALGQGPEFLTYFQNEAQLDKSGLPSDRFFAERPEGSVSTLKIQRTQQEDSAVYLCASSLVELEQFFGPGTRLTVL.